Described below is a single TCR beta chain sequence and its context. As yet, its antigen is unknown. This specimen belongs to a study of cytotoxic CD8 clonotypes in ibrutinib-treated CLL. Study background: Samples averaged about 260,000 productive templates and 94,082 productive rearrangements. Findings of the study overall: Treatment saw public clonotypes, which were uncommon, either contract or stay stable. Clonality increased at ibrutinib response and stayed stable in sustained remission. At progression, however, it fell back toward baseline. Patients had baseline clonality above age-matched healthy donors, and this clonality moved with circulating CD8+ T-cell counts.

Produced via immunoSEQ multiplex PCR; TCRdb's table is partial and in-frame only. In the table there are about 270,000 clones, 70% to 80% of which are singletons. Sequencing used PBMCs, obtained at disease progression, from a patient treated with ibrutinib. This sequence was found in a human donor with chronic lymphocytic leukemia.

The CDR3: CASSSATGVGYDNQPQHF. CDR3 DNA: TGTGCCAGCAGCTCAGCGACAGGGGTGGGTTATGACAATCAGCCCCAGCATTTT. The chain couples TRBV7-9 to TRBJ1-5; TRBD1 agrees at 8 bases. The V segment lost 4 bases and the J segment 3 bases; nucleotides outside the gene matches: 14. Looked up from germline, CDR1 is SEHNR and CDR2 is FQNEAQ (reference sequence). The CDR3 is 18 residues long.